This T cell receptor (beta chain) was found in a study of T cell changes during pregnancy in multiple sclerosis. Produced via immunoSEQ multiplex PCR; TCRdb's table is partial and in-frame only. The profile shows almost 50,000 clones, over 80% of them singletons. This CDR3 comprises 17 residues. Per the germline V gene, CDR1 is KGHSH and CDR2 is LQKENI. Trimming at V came to 4 bases and at J to 8 bases, leaving 13 bases not matched to a gene. The gene calls are TRBV18 and TRBJ1-6; 8 bases agree with TRBD1. Source: CD8+ T cells from peripheral blood mononuclear cells, taken after pregnancy. This receptor was identified in a female donor with multiple sclerosis, enrolled in a pregnancy study. The DNA for the CDR3 is TGTGCCAGCTCACTACGTGGACAGGGAGAAATTGATTCACCCCTCCACTTT. This encodes CASSLRGQGEIDSPLHF.